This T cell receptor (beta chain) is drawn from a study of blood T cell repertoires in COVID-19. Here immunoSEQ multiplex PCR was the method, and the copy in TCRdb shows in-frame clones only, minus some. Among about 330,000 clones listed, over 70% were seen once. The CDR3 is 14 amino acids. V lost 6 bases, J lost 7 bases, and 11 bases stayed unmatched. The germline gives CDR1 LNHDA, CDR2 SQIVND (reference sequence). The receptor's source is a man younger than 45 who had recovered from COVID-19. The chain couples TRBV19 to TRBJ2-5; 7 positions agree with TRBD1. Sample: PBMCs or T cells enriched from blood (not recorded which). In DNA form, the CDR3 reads TGTGCCAGTAGGTCCGACAGGGCAGTGGGGACCCAGTACTTC. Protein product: CASRSDRAVGTQYF.